This T cell receptor beta chain is from a study of T cell repertoires in cytomegalovirus infection. About the research overall: Indications came from public TCR beta signatures; they pointed to CMV infection and to a matching HLA type. General study points: HLA-C-restricted CMV-specific TCR beta clonotypes prevailed in the ex vivo response.

Trimming at V came to 6 bases and at J to 8 bases, leaving 15 bases not matched to a gene. The CDR3 is 15 residues long. Germline CDR1 is MNHEY and CDR2 is SVGEGT. This clonotype occurred a few times. What it binds is not known. TCRdb independently ran MiXCR on the reads; one entry per CDR3 protein. The table has around 260,000 distinct CDR3 sequences, 25% seen once. This sequence joins TRBV6-2 or TRBV6-3 and TRBJ1-2, with 7 bases lining up with TRBD1. The sample was PBMCs. This receptor was identified in a human donor in good health (CMV status not recorded). Some clones in this sample may be carry-over from other donors' samples. The CDR3 loop is CASRGGPGTVVGYTF. The CDR3 DNA reads TGTGCCAGCAGAGGGGGGCCCGGGACAGTCGTCGGCTACACCTTC.